Listed here are 6 T cell receptor beta chains from one sample, sequenced in a study of blood T cell repertoires in COVID-19 (TCRdb year 2020). Libraries were prepared through the immunoSEQ multiplex PCR assay. TCRdb took over this immuneACCESS table, retaining in-frame rearrangements with V and J assigned. Such tables are incomplete; in checked studies, under half of the missing clones stem from an unresolved V gene, and the remainder is unexplained. The sample table shows over 250,000 clones, and around 87% are seen once. The ten largest clones add up to approximately 5.3% of the sample. The material sequenced was PBMCs or T cells enriched from blood (not recorded which). Receptors originate from a woman in her twenties or thirties who had recovered from COVID-19.

V is TRBV29-1 and J is TRBJ1-2; 7 nucleotides agree with TRBD1. Germline assignment: CDR1 SQVTM and CDR2 ANQGSEA. The CDR3 spans 11 residues. V was pared by 3 bases and J by 7 bases, with 2 bases of the junction left unmatched. This chain's CDR3 is CSVDRGVGYTF. CDR3 nucleotides: TGCAGCGTTGACAGGGGGGTTGGCTACACCTTC.

This chain joins TRBV2 and TRBJ1-4; D is ambiguous. The CDR3 loop spans 12 amino acids. Germline CDR1 is SNHLY and CDR2 is FYNNEI. V dropped 6 bases and J dropped 4 bases, with 6 bases sitting between them. The CDR3 region has the DNA TGTGCCAGCAGGGCCCTTAATGAAAAACTGTTTTTT. Amino acid sequence: CASRALNEKLFF.

The genes are TRBV12-3 or TRBV12-4 and TRBJ2-1, with D maybe TRBD1 (5 bases). V was shortened by 6 bases and J by 4 bases, with 10 bases between the two germline ends. This CDR3 is built from 13 residues. CDR3 sequence reads: CASRPDSYNEQFF. The CDR3 DNA reads TGTGCCAGCAGGCCCGACAGTTACAATGAGCAGTTCTTC.

V usage is TRBV25-1 and J usage is TRBJ2-1; D gene uncertain. Trimming pared 0 bases from V and 4 bases from J, leaving 10 bases between. The CDR3 length is 15 residues. CDR1 and CDR2 (germline): MGHDK, SYGVNS. CDR3 bases: TGTGCCAGCAGTGAATATACGGAGATATACAATGAGCAGTTCTTC. Its protein is CASSEYTEIYNEQFF. The variable domain in full, with the rest retrieved from reference TRBV25-1 and TRBJ2-1, is EADIYQTPRYLVIGTGKKITLECSQTMGHDKMYWYQQDPGMELHLIHYSYGVNSTEKGDLSSESTVSRIRTEHFPLTLESARPSHTSQYLCASSEYTEIYNEQFFGPGTRLTVL.

The rearrangement uses TRBV5-1 and TRBJ2-1; 9 nucleotides align to TRBD2. Trimming at V came to 4 bases and at J to 5 bases, leaving 10 bases not matched to a gene. The CDR3 contains 16 residues. The V gene's germline CDR1 is SGHRS and CDR2 YFSETQ. The DNA for the CDR3 is TGCGCCAGCAGCCCCTGGGGGCGGGGGGGCCACAATGAGCAGTTCTTC. It translates to CASSPWGRGGHNEQFF.

This sequence joins TRBV28 and TRBJ1-1, with D unclear. This CDR3 has 13 residues. With 2 bases removed from V and 1 base from J, the gap between germline ends came to 5 bases. In germline, CDR1 is MDHEN, CDR2 SYDVKM. The CDR3: CASSLARNTEAFF. The CDR3 DNA is TGTGCCAGCAGTTTAGCGCGGAACACTGAAGCTTTCTTT.